This T cell receptor beta chain originates from a study of identical twins. Comments on this clonotype: Its antigen remains unknown.

TCRdb itself ran the 5' RACE reads through MiXCR, one entry per CDR3 protein. The sample has about 570,000 distinct CDR3 sequences, approximately 9.6% seen once; the top ten hold roughly 3.2%. V lost 3 bases and J 9 bases, leaving 9 bases between the germline ends. The CDR3 contains 11 residues. Per the germline V gene, CDR1 is SQVTM and CDR2 is ANQGSEA. Study-level results: Cord blood beta clonotypes that were abundant carried fewer insertions, and memory repertoires showed no such trend.

These same data were also listed under a study on yellow fever vaccine responses in identical twins.

The receptor was isolated from a young woman in good health. The material sequenced was PBMCs. The chain employs TRBV29-1 and TRBJ2-4; D gene ambiguous. The CDR3 here is CSVEAVGIQYF. CDR3 sequence (DNA): TGCAGCGTTGAGGCGGTGGGCATTCAGTACTTC. The full variable domain, completed using reference TRBV29-1 and TRBJ2-4, is SAVISQKPSRDICQRGTSLTIQCQVDSQVTMMFWYRQQPGQSLTLIATANQGSEATYESGFVIDKFPISRPNLTFSTLTVSNMSPEDSSIYLCSVEAVGIQYFGAGTRLSVL.